A few counts support the clone carrying this T cell receptor beta chain. The sample is drawn from a study of T-cell memory formation after mild COVID-19. TCRdb recomputed calls from the 5' RACE reads with MiXCR, one row per CDR3 protein. The sample records roughly 350,000 distinct CDR3 sequences, roughly an eighth being singletons. V lost 4 bases to trimming and J lost 5 bases; unmatched junction nucleotides: 4. The CDR3 spans 15 residues. The germline gives CDR1 KGHSH, CDR2 LQKENI. This TCR was recovered from a man younger than 35 who had mild COVID-19 (a few samples of this study predate the infection). Cell type and time point are not known. Sequenced input: PBMCs or a T cell subset sorted from them (not recorded which). V is TRBV18 and J is TRBJ2-1; 11 bases line up with TRBD2. The CDR3 nucleotides read TGTGCCAGCTCACTCCGGGGACTAGCGGACAATGAGCAGTTCTTC. Protein sequence: CASSLRGLADNEQFF.